This entry lists 21 T cell receptor beta chains sequenced from one sample in a study of beta chain features in type 1 diabetes. Study-wide findings and caveats: Type 1 diabetes patients had TCRB CDR3s that were shorter (moderately but significantly so) in all four CD4+ subsets.

What these receptors recognize is not known. Isolated RNA was reverse transcribed in full, so expressed TCRB transcripts were sequenced. TCRdb's copy holds only in-frame clones and misses some; the assay was immunoSEQ multiplex PCR. The sample consists of fewer than 350,000 clones, 14% to 15% of them appearing once. The specimen was naive CD4+ T cells from blood. Receptors were obtained from a man between 18 and 35 years old with type 1 diabetes.

The CDR3: CASSPTSGGADTQYF. The CDR3 nucleotides read TGTGCCAGCTCCCCGACTAGTGGAGGTGCAGATACGCAGTATTTT. The rearrangement uses TRBV18 and TRBJ2-3; TRBD2 is a possible D gene (6 bases). This CDR3 is built from 15 residues. V lost 6 bases and J 4 bases, leaving 17 bases between the germline ends. Germline V gene data show CDR1 as KGHSH and CDR2 as LQKENI.

This clone came up a few times. The chain recombines TRBV23-1 with TRBJ2-1; 9 bases are shared with TRBD1. TRBV23-1 is an ORF for which the function is uncertain. The CDR3 totals 16 residues. The junction had 5 bases not matched to a gene; V was cut back by 0 bases and J by 5 bases. This CDR3 is CASSQSMDRGDNEQFF. The DNA of the CDR3 is TGCGCCAGCAGTCAATCGATGGACAGGGGAGACAATGAGCAGTTCTTC.

This clone was observed many times. The chain employs TRBV4-3 and TRBJ2-5; the D is unclear. This CDR3 region has 14 residues. Germline values: CDR1 LGHNA, CDR2 YSLEER. V lost 0 bases and J 7 bases, leaving 12 bases between the germline ends. This chain's CDR3 is CASSQDTGRGTQYF. CDR3 nucleotide sequence: TGCGCCAGCAGCCAAGATACCGGCCGAGGGACCCAGTACTTC.

The chain employs TRBV6-6 and TRBJ1-1; TRBD1 might be the D (5 bases). Germline V gene data show CDR1 as MNHNY and CDR2 as SVGAGI (reference sequence). Trimming cost V 11 bases and J 2 bases, with 9 bases left between them. CDR3 length: 11 amino acids. The CDR3 DNA is TGTGCCGGGGCAGGTAACACTGAAGCTTTCTTT. Its protein product is CAGAGNTEAFF.

This sequence joins TRBV28 and TRBJ1-5; D perhaps matches TRBD1 (6 bases). The length of the CDR3 is 13 residues. Germline V CDR1 and CDR2: MDHEN, SYDVKM. Trimming removed 5 bases at V and 3 bases at J, with 8 bases between. The CDR3 spells CASSGQINQPQHF. Written as DNA, the CDR3 is TGTGCCAGCAGTGGACAGATCAATCAGCCCCAGCATTTT.

The rearrangement uses TRBV7-6 and TRBJ2-7; TRBD1 is a possible D gene (5 bases). With 1 base removed from V and 6 bases from J, the gap between germline ends came to 10 bases. Looked up from germline, CDR1 is SGHVS and CDR2 is FNYEAQ. This CDR3 spans 13 amino acids. CDR3 in amino acids: CASSLETGSEQYF. The CDR3 nucleotides read TGTGCCAGCAGCTTAGAAACAGGTTCCGAGCAGTACTTC.

This clone occurred a few times. The V call is TRBV18, the J call TRBJ2-5, with D perhaps matching TRBD1 (5 bases). CDR1 is KGHSH and CDR2 is LQKENI in the germline V gene. Deletions cut 2 bases from V and 5 bases from J, with 9 bases between. The CDR3 runs 13 residues. The CDR3, as DNA: TGTGCCAGCTCACCAGGGGCAACGGAGACCCAGTACTTC. Translation: CASSPGATETQYF.

The J gene is TRBJ2-1, the V gene TRBV18; maybe TRBD2 (6 bases). Trimming left V 3 bases short and J 6 bases short, with 15 bases between. Looked up from germline, CDR1 is KGHSH and CDR2 is LQKENI. The CDR3 sequence is 15 residues long. The CDR3 bases are TGTGCCAGCTCACCCGGGGTTCAGGGAGGCAATGAGCAGTTCTTC. Translation: CASSPGVQGGNEQFF.

The V call is TRBV6-5, the J call TRBJ1-2; 7 bases align to TRBD1. The germline CDR1 and CDR2 sequences are MNHEY and SVGAGI. J lost 3 bases, V lost 2 bases, and 3 bases had no gene match. This CDR3 has 14 residues. The DNA of the CDR3 is TGTGCCAGCAGTTACCTCGACAGGGACTATGGCTACACCTTC. It specifies CASSYLDRDYGYTF.

This clone has more than one count but fewer than ten. The chain has TRBV5-1 and TRBJ1-4; D is unresolved. Germline loops: CDR1 SGHRS, CDR2 YFSETQ. Trimming stripped 3 bases from V and 5 bases from J, with 11 bases between. The CDR3 loop spans 14 amino acids. CDR3: CASSYPYSNEKLFF. CDR3 sequence (DNA): TGCGCCAGCAGCTATCCATACTCGAATGAAAAACTGTTTTTT.

This clone was picked up a small number of times. J is TRBJ2-2 and V is TRBV7-9, with a weak D call TRBD2 (6 bases). Trimming took off 2 bases at V and 4 bases at J, with 8 bases between the two ends. Germline V gene lookup returns CDR1 SEHNR and CDR2 FQNEAQ (reference sequence). This CDR3 contains 14 residues. CDR3 region: CASSLLGGTGELFF. The CDR3, as DNA: TGTGCCAGCAGCTTACTCGGGGGCACCGGGGAGCTGTTTTTT.

The chain employs TRBV6-1 and TRBJ2-6, with D tentatively TRBD1 (6 bases). This CDR3 spans 15 amino acids. V was clipped by 4 bases and J by 1 base, with 8 bases between them. Germline V gives CDR1 MNHNS, CDR2 SASEGT. In DNA, the CDR3 is TGTGCCAGCAGTGGACAGGCATCTGGGGCCAACGTCCTGACTTTC. Amino acid sequence: CASSGQASGANVLTF.

The chain couples TRBV19 to TRBJ1-1; TRBD1 aligns across 9 bases. The V gene's germline CDR1 is LNHDA and CDR2 SQIVND (reference sequence). The CDR3 runs to 16 residues. V lost 6 bases, J lost 4 bases, and 12 bases stayed unmatched. CDR3 nucleotides: TGTGCCAGTAGGCCGGGACAGGGATTTATGGGCACTGAAGCTTTCTTT. Translation: CASRPGQGFMGTEAFF.

This chain joins TRBV6-1 and TRBJ1-5; D ambiguous. CDR3 size: 13 residues. Germline lookup yields CDR1 MNHNS and CDR2 SASEGT. The V gene lost 4 bases and the J gene lost 3 bases, with 7 bases spanning the gap. CDR3 in amino acids: CASSVAFNQPQHF. The CDR3 DNA follows: TGTGCCAGCAGTGTCGCGTTCAATCAGCCCCAGCATTTT.

The genes are TRBV7-8 and TRBJ2-2; TRBD1 might be the D (5 bases). The CDR3 consists of 14 residues. Deletions cut 7 bases from V and 8 bases from J, with 17 bases between. Germline CDR1 is SGHVS and CDR2 is FQNEAQ. The CDR3 spells CASIPRGPRGELFF. The CDR3 DNA sequence: TGTGCCAGCATCCCAAGGGGTCCCCGAGGGGAGCTGTTTTTT.

The chain is built from TRBV7-2 and TRBJ1-2; D is possibly TRBD1 (5 bases). V gave up 6 bases and J gave up 7 bases, with 15 bases separating them. CDR1 SGHTA and CDR2 FQGNSA come from the germline V gene. There are 13 residues in the CDR3. CDR3 sequence reads: CASSLAQTVGYTF. CDR3 DNA sequence: TGTGCCAGCAGTCTGGCCCAGACAGTTGGCTACACCTTC. The full variable domain, completed using reference TRBV7-2 and TRBJ1-2, is GAGVSQSPSNKVTEKGKDVELRCDPISGHTALYWYRQSLGQGLEFLIYFQGNSAPDKSGLPSDRFSAERTGGSVSTLTIQRTQQEDSAVYLCASSLAQTVGYTFGSGTRLTVV.

This clone was counted only a few times. The chain has TRBV6-5 and TRBJ1-5; a weak D match, TRBD1 (6 bases). Between the trimmed V and J ends, which lost 6 bases and 7 bases, there was a span of 13 bases. CDR1 is MNHEY and CDR2 is SVGAGI in the germline V gene. The CDR3 runs to 13 residues. The CDR3 sequence: CASSPQGRQPQHF. CDR3 nucleotide sequence: TGTGCCAGCAGCCCACAGGGACGGCAGCCCCAGCATTTT.

The rearrangement links TRBV9 to TRBJ2-1; possibly TRBD1 for D (6 bases). Per germline, CDR1 SGDLS and CDR2 YYNGEE. The CDR3 sequence is 15 residues long. V was trimmed by 4 bases and J by 3 bases, leaving 14 bases between them. CDR3 nucleotide sequence: TGTGCCAGCAGCCAGAGGGGGAAAGACTACAATGAGCAGTTCTTC. Residues: CASSQRGKDYNEQFF. The whole variable domain, filled in from reference TRBV9 and TRBJ2-1, reads DSGVTQTPKHLITATGQRVTLRCSPRSGDLSVYWYQQSLDQGLQFLIQYYNGEERAKGNILERFSAQQFPDLHSELNLSSLELGDSALYFCASSQRGKDYNEQFFGPGTRLTVL.

The chain's CDR3 is CASSPSGQGLWNEQFF. CDR3 DNA sequence: TGTGCCAGCTCACCTTCTGGACAGGGGTTATGGAATGAGCAGTTCTTC. The V gene is TRBV18, the J gene TRBJ2-1; the match to TRBD1 covers 9 bases. Germline assignment: CDR1 KGHSH and CDR2 LQKENI. The CDR3 runs 16 residues. The ends lost 3 bases at V and 7 bases at J; junction bases unmatched: 10. Full variable domain (missing parts from reference TRBV18 and TRBJ2-1): NAGVMQNPRHLVRRRGQEARLRCSPMKGHSHVYWYRQLPEEGLKFMVYLQKENIIDESGMPKERFSAEFPKEGPSILRIQQVVRGDSAAYFCASSPSGQGLWNEQFFGPGTRLTVL.

The chain couples TRBV7-2 to TRBJ2-1; 7 bases line up with TRBD2. The trim removed 3 bases at V and 6 bases at J, leaving 2 bases unmatched. The CDR3 contains 13 residues. Looked up from germline, CDR1 is SGHTA and CDR2 is FQGNSA. CDR3: CASSFGLVNEQFF. In DNA form, the CDR3 reads TGTGCCAGCAGCTTCGGACTAGTCAATGAGCAGTTCTTC.

This clone has just one count. This chain links TRBV30 with TRBJ2-4, with D perhaps matching TRBD1 (6 bases). The CDR3 has 18 residues. Germline V CDR1 and CDR2: GTSNPN, SVGIG (reference sequence). The V end was cut by 1 base, the J end by 0 bases, with 19 bases between. The CDR3 sequence is CAWSGELRGSLAKNIQYF. CDR3 coding DNA: TGTGCCTGGAGTGGGGAACTAAGGGGGTCCCTAGCCAAAAACATTCAGTACTTC.